The 8 T cell receptor beta chains given below trace back to one sample, sequenced in a study of blood T cells in healthy people across ages. Through a sample-barcoded 5' primer and a J-beta primer mix, a second PCR was run for roughly 7 to 11 cycles. Each CDR3 protein gets one entry after TCRdb re-called the 5' RACE reads with MiXCR. The sample comprises about 1 million distinct CDR3 sequences, more than 40% of which are singletons, and under 20% rests with the top ten. Material: blood. The receptors here all came from a woman in her sixties in good health.

The chain recombines TRBV7-9 with TRBJ2-5; D gene unclear. The germline gives CDR1 SEHNR, CDR2 FQNEAQ (reference sequence). The CDR3 has 14 residues. Deletions cut 5 bases from V and 5 bases from J, with 15 bases between. The CDR3 protein is CASSGPMTRETQYF. The CDR3 nucleotides read TGTGCCAGCAGCGGTCCCATGACAAGGGAGACCCAGTACTTC.

The chain employs TRBV3-1 and TRBJ2-7; possible D gene TRBD2, 5 bases. Germline V gives CDR1 LGHDT, CDR2 YNNKEL (reference sequence). Deletions cut 3 bases from V and 1 base from J, with 25 bases between. The length of the CDR3 is 19 residues. The CDR3 DNA reads as TGTGCCAGCAGCCAGGGGAATCCCGCTAGCCACCCTTTATCCTACGAGCAGTACTTC. Protein sequence: CASSQGNPASHPLSYEQYF.

The chain links TRBV12-3 or TRBV12-4 to TRBJ2-5; possibly TRBD1 for D (5 bases). Trimming removed 1 base from V and 2 bases from J, with 20 bases in between. The CDR3 loop spans 18 amino acids. CDR3 nucleotides: TGTGCCAGCAGTTTAGGGTCAGGGCGGTCCTATGGTCAAGAGACCCAGTACTTC. Protein sequence: CASSLGSGRSYGQETQYF.

This clonotype was detected once. This chain connects TRBV7-2 to TRBJ2-1, with 7 bases fitting TRBD2. V lost 4 bases to trimming and J lost 10 bases; unmatched junction nucleotides: 7. Germline CDR1 reads SGHTA; CDR2 reads FQGNSA. The CDR3 loop spans 13 amino acids. The CDR3 protein is CASSSGGGMEQFF. CDR3 in DNA: TGTGCCAGCAGCTCGGGGGGAGGGATGGAGCAGTTCTTC.

V is TRBV7-6 and J is TRBJ2-3; 10 bases fit TRBD2. The CDR3 contains 16 residues. Per germline, CDR1 SGHVS and CDR2 FNYEAQ. V trimming: 3 bases; J trimming: 1 base; junction bases outside the gene matches: 4. Written as DNA, the CDR3 is TGTGCCAGCAGCTTCGATGGACTAGCGGGCACAGATACGCAGTATTTT. Protein product: CASSFDGLAGTDTQYF.

This clonotype was seen more than once but under ten times. CDR3 DNA: TGCAGTGCTAGGAGATTGGGACATAATTCCTACGAGCAGTACTTC. Translated, it gives CSARRLGHNSYEQYF. The genes are TRBV20-1 and TRBJ2-7; weak D call: TRBD1 (6 bases). V lost 3 bases, J lost 1 base, and 16 bases lay in between. CDR1 and CDR2 from the germline V gene are DFQATT and SNEGSKA (reference sequence). The CDR3 is 15 residues long.

This clonotype was seen just once. The CDR3 nucleotides read TGCGCCAGCAGCTTGGACGTGGGCTCTGGGGCCAACGTCCTGACTTTC. This sequence encodes CASSLDVGSGANVLTF. The chain employs TRBV5-1 and TRBJ2-6, with no clear D. The germline gives CDR1 SGHRS, CDR2 YFSETQ. V was pared by 0 bases and J by 0 bases, with 7 bases between. CDR3 length: 16 amino acids.

In its sample, this clonotype was seen a few times. The rearrangement joins TRBV2 to TRBJ2-1, with D possibly being TRBD2 (5 bases). CDR1 is SNHLY and CDR2 is FYNNEI in the germline V gene. The CDR3 is 16 residues long. Deletions cut 7 bases from V and 6 bases from J, with 22 bases between. CDR3 loop: CASTPRRTPGVNEQFF. The CDR3 nucleotides are TGTGCCAGCACCCCACGTCGGACTCCCGGGGTCAATGAGCAGTTCTTC.